The next 16 T cell receptor beta chains were all read from a single sample in a study of identical twins. TCRdb used MiXCR to reprocess the 5' RACE reads, holding one entry per CDR3 protein. The data contain some 660,000 distinct CDR3 sequences, roughly 8% of them singletons. This same sample was also part of a study on yellow fever vaccine responses in identical twins.

Sequencing input: PBMCs. These receptors all stem from a woman aged 18-35 years in good health.

This clonotype was seen more than once but under ten times. The chain uses TRBV5-1 and TRBJ1-4, with TRBD1 matching over 7 bases. Germline values: CDR1 SGHRS, CDR2 YFSETQ. Trimming took 1 base from V and 7 from J; bases not matched to a gene: 7. The CDR3 runs 15 residues. DNA of the CDR3: TGCGCCAGCAGCTTGCGGCAGGGGGGAGGTGAAAAACTGTTTTTT. It translates to CASSLRQGGGEKLFF.

V gene TRBV4-2 combines with J gene TRBJ2-2; 7 bases are shared with TRBD1. CDR1 and CDR2 (germline): LGHNA, YNFKEQ. The CDR3 consists of 14 residues. The junction had 2 bases not matched to a gene; V was cut back by 3 bases and J by 4 bases. Here the CDR3 DNA reads TGTGCCAGCAGCCAGGGACAGTCCACCGGGGAGCTGTTTTTT. Encoded protein: CASSQGQSTGELFF.

J is TRBJ2-7 and V is TRBV4-3, with D perhaps TRBD2 (5 bases). V was cut by 1 base and J by 2 bases, with 9 bases left in between. This CDR3 contains 14 residues. The germline V gene encodes CDR1 LGHNA and CDR2 YSLEER. This CDR3 reads CASSQVRTAYEQYF. In DNA form, the CDR3 reads TGCGCCAGCAGCCAAGTAAGGACTGCCTACGAGCAGTACTTC.

This clonotype was seen only a few times. This chain uses TRBV28 with TRBJ1-4; 8 nucleotides agree with TRBD1. V shed 4 bases and J 7 bases; nucleotides not matched to a gene: 8. The CDR3 runs 15 residues. The germline V gene encodes CDR1 MDHEN and CDR2 SYDVKM. The chain's CDR3 is CASSSPGGRGEKLFF. The CDR3 nucleotides are TGTGCCAGCAGTTCCCCAGGGGGCAGAGGTGAAAAACTGTTTTTT.

The chain is built from TRBV7-9 and TRBJ2-2; the D is unclear. The CDR3 has 13 amino acids. The V end lost 2 bases, the J end lost 7 bases, and 8 bases lay between the germline ends. Germline V gives CDR1 SEHNR, CDR2 FQNEAQ (reference sequence). CDR3 region: CASSLLADGELFF. CDR3 DNA: TGTGCCAGCAGCTTATTGGCGGACGGGGAGCTGTTTTTT.

The chain employs TRBV28 and TRBJ2-7; possibly TRBD1 or TRBD2 for D (5 bases each). Trimming removed 6 bases from V and 1 base from J, with 19 bases in between. The CDR3 extends over 16 amino acids. Germline values: CDR1 MDHEN, CDR2 SYDVKM. The chain's CDR3 is CASSHSPGRPSYEQYF. CDR3 DNA: TGTGCCAGCAGCCATTCACCGGGACGTCCGTCCTACGAGCAGTACTTC.

This clonotype occurred a few times. The chain uses TRBV7-9 and TRBJ1-2, with a tentative D call TRBD1 (6 bases). The length of the CDR3 is 15 residues. Germline CDR1 reads SEHNR; CDR2 reads FQNEAQ (reference sequence). V gave up 2 bases and J gave up 4 bases, with 14 bases separating them. The CDR3 loop reads CASSLFPGQSYGYTF. DNA for the CDR3: TGTGCCAGCAGCTTATTCCCCGGACAGTCCTATGGCTACACCTTC.

This clonotype was detected ten times or more. The V gene is TRBV11-1, the J gene TRBJ1-1; no reliable D call. The CDR3 runs 14 residues. Germline V CDR1 and CDR2: SGHAT, FQDESV (reference sequence). The V end lost 2 bases, the J end lost 4 bases, and 11 bases lay between the germline ends. DNA of the CDR3: TGTGCCAGCAGCTTATTCCAGGACGGCACTGAAGCTTTCTTT. This codes for CASSLFQDGTEAFF. Based on the CDR3 plus reference TRBV11-1 and TRBJ1-1, the full variable domain is EAEVAQSPRYKITEKSQAVAFWCDPISGHATLYWYRQILGQGPELLVQFQDESVVDDSQLPKDRFSAERLKGVDSTLKIQPAELGDSAMYLCASSLFQDGTEAFFGQGTRLTVV.

The table lists this clonotype with many counts. This chain links TRBV7-2 with TRBJ1-1; TRBD1 might be the D (6 bases). Per the germline V gene, CDR1 is SGHTA and CDR2 is FQGNSA. V shed 5 bases and J shed 3 bases, with 10 bases lying between them. The CDR3 covers 13 residues. Here the CDR3 reads CASSAGGYTEAFF. CDR3 in DNA: TGTGCCAGCAGCGCCGGGGGCTACACTGAAGCTTTCTTT.

This clonotype has ten or more counts. The chain uses TRBV12-3 or TRBV12-4 and TRBJ2-7; D gene unclear. The germline V and J ends were trimmed by 1 base and 1 base, with 8 bases remaining between them. There are 14 residues in the CDR3. The CDR3 DNA is TGTGCCAGCAGTTTAGACGGTTGGTCCTACGAGCAGTACTTC. The encoded protein is CASSLDGWSYEQYF.

This clonotype was recorded a few times. The rearrangement uses TRBV3-1 and TRBJ2-2; D not certain. Germline values: CDR1 LGHDT, CDR2 YNNKEL (reference sequence). V dropped 0 bases and J dropped 2 bases, with 10 bases sitting between them. The CDR3 extends over 16 amino acids. CDR3 DNA: TGTGCCAGCAGCCAAGATCGAGCAGTAAACACCGGGGAGCTGTTTTTT. Protein product: CASSQDRAVNTGELFF.

This clonotype was recorded a few times. V is TRBV18 and J is TRBJ2-3; D not resolved. V lost 2 bases and J lost 2, with 8 bases in between. Germline V gene sequence: CDR1 KGHSH, CDR2 LQKENI. This CDR3 is 14 amino acids long. CDR3 in DNA: TGTGCCAGCTCACCAAACGGGTTCACAGATACGCAGTATTTT. It is translated as CASSPNGFTDTQYF.

This clonotype was counted at least ten times. This chain links TRBV12-3 or TRBV12-4 with TRBJ2-1, with D possibly TRBD2 on 5 matching bases. Trimming left V 1 base short and J 9 bases short, with 7 bases between. The CDR3 is 12 residues long. CDR3 DNA: TGTGCCAGCAGTTTAGGAGGGATTGAGCAGTTCTTC. As protein: CASSLGGIEQFF.

This chain uses TRBV19 with TRBJ2-5, with D uncertain. The V gene's germline CDR1 is LNHDA and CDR2 SQIVND (reference sequence). This CDR3 has 13 residues. Trimming left V 4 bases short and J 5 bases short, with 11 bases between. The CDR3, as DNA: TGTGCCAGTAGTACGATGGGTGGGGAGACCCAGTACTTC. Amino acids: CASSTMGGETQYF. Based on the CDR3 plus reference TRBV19 and TRBJ2-5, the full variable domain is DGGITQSPKYLFRKEGQNVTLSCEQNLNHDAMYWYRQDPGQGLRLIYYSQIVNDFQKGDIAEGYSVSREKKESFPLTVTSAQKNPTAFYLCASSTMGGETQYFGPGTRLLVL.

The V call is TRBV19, the J call TRBJ1-5; no clear D. This CDR3 spans 14 amino acids. Trimming took off 1 base at V and 6 bases at J, with 10 bases between the two ends. The V gene's germline CDR1 is LNHDA and CDR2 SQIVND (reference sequence). In nucleotides, the CDR3 is TGTGCCAGTAGTATAGGGAGTTCTGGTCAGCCCCAGCATTTT. It codes for CASSIGSSGQPQHF.

This clonotype was detected ten times or more. The gene calls are TRBV7-9 and TRBJ1-1; D not resolved. The CDR3 length is 9 residues. Trimming stripped 10 bases from V and 8 bases from J, with 8 bases between. CDR1 and CDR2 (germline): SEHNR, FQNEAQ (reference sequence). CDR3 residues: CATSGEAFF. CDR3 DNA sequence: TGTGCCACTTCCGGCGAAGCTTTCTTT.